Following are 21 T cell receptor beta chains from one sample sequenced in a study of T cells in Graves' hyperthyroidism and ophthalmopathy. RNA transcripts were the template for amplifying TCR beta CDR3 regions. Initially, a first-round RT-PCR of the TCR CDR3 employed the HTBI primer set. One entry per CDR3 protein, called by TCRdb with MiXCR from the multiplex PCR reads. The sample lists some 300,000 distinct CDR3 sequences, approximately 16% occurring once. The sample taken for sequencing was blood. These TCRs come from a man under 40 with Graves' hyperthyroidism.

Concerning this clonotype: A much larger clonotype is one base distant, so this may be a read error. The V and J genes are TRBV6-2 or TRBV6-3 and TRBJ2-7, with a possible D match to TRBD2 (5 bases). The CDR3 spans 13 residues. The germline V gene encodes CDR1 MNHEY and CDR2 SVGEGT. CDR3 DNA sequence: TGTGCCGGCAGTTACTCGGGATCCTACGAGCAGTACTTC. Translation gives CAGSYSGSYEQYF.

This clonotype was counted ten times or more. The chain links TRBV2 to TRBJ2-3; D possibly corresponds to TRBD2 (6 bases). CDR3 length: 13 amino acids. V was shortened by 8 bases and J by 9 bases, with 18 bases between the two germline ends. Germline V gene data show CDR1 as SNHLY and CDR2 as FYNNEI. The chain's CDR3 is CASGTSSGETQYF. The CDR3 DNA is TGTGCCAGCGGGACTTCCTCCGGGGAGACGCAGTATTTT.

This clonotype was seen more than once but under ten times. The chain uses TRBV28 and TRBJ2-3; 14 nucleotides align to TRBD2. The trim removed 2 bases at V and 2 bases at J, leaving 15 bases unmatched. This CDR3 contains 21 residues. CDR1 and CDR2 from the germline V gene are MDHEN and SYDVKM. Written as DNA, the CDR3 is TGTGCCAGCAGTTTACGATACGAAAGACTAGCGGGGGGGACTCACACAGATACGCAGTATTTT. The encoded protein is CASSLRYERLAGGTHTDTQYF. The complete variable domain, with remaining parts taken from reference TRBV28 and TRBJ2-3, reads DVKVTQSSRYLVKRTGEKVFLECVQDMDHENMFWYRQDPGLGLRLIYFSYDVKMKEKGDIPEGYSVSREKKERFSLILESASTNQTSMYLCASSLRYERLAGGTHTDTQYFGPGTRLTVL.

This clonotype was seen repeatedly, ten times or more. This chain joins TRBV20-1 and TRBJ2-7; D call uncertain. Germline lookup yields CDR1 DFQATT and CDR2 SNEGSKA (reference sequence). V dropped 0 bases and J dropped 0 bases, with 15 bases sitting between them. The CDR3 loop spans 16 amino acids. The CDR3 sequence: CSARDFQASSSYEQYF. CDR3 bases: TGCAGTGCTAGAGATTTTCAGGCATCAAGCTCCTACGAGCAGTACTTC.

This clonotype has at least ten counts. This CDR3 reads CSARDVGGPGLAFF. For the CDR3, the DNA is TGCAGTGCTAGAGATGTGGGGGGACCAGGGTTGGCTTTCTTT. The genes are TRBV20-1 and TRBJ1-1, with a weak D call TRBD1 (5 bases). The germline V gene encodes CDR1 DFQATT and CDR2 SNEGSKA (reference sequence). The CDR3 spans 14 residues. V lost 0 bases and J lost 11, with 19 bases in between.

This clonotype has a handful of counts. This rearrangement joins TRBV7-9 to TRBJ2-5, with 11 bases matching TRBD1. CDR1 and CDR2 from the germline V gene are SEHNR and FQNEAQ (reference sequence). The CDR3 totals 18 residues. V was clipped by 7 bases and J by 1 base; unmatched bases: 14. CDR3 protein: CASTTPRGQGAPQETQYF. CDR3 DNA sequence: TGTGCCAGCACTACCCCGCGCGGACAGGGGGCGCCCCAAGAGACCCAGTACTTC.

At least ten counts were recorded for this clonotype. The CDR3 loop reads CSAREGTGTRQYF. In DNA, the CDR3 is TGCAGTGCTAGAGAAGGGACCGGGACAAGGCAGTATTTT. This chain uses TRBV20-1 with TRBJ2-3; D might be TRBD1 (6 bases). Trimming removed 0 bases from V and 11 bases from J, with 15 bases in between. The V gene's germline CDR1 is DFQATT and CDR2 SNEGSKA (reference sequence). This CDR3 has 13 residues.

The chain uses TRBV7-2 and TRBJ2-1; 10 nucleotides match TRBD2. The CDR3 covers 16 residues. CDR1 and CDR2 from the germline V gene are SGHTA and FQGNSA. V shed 2 bases, J shed 7 bases, and the junction held 8 bases outside the gene matches. The CDR3 region has the DNA TGTGCCAGCAGCTTATGGCTAGCGGGAGCGGGGAATGAGCAGTTCTTC. Protein sequence: CASSLWLAGAGNEQFF. The variable domain in full, completed from reference TRBV7-2 and TRBJ2-1, reads GAGVSQSPSNKVTEKGKDVELRCDPISGHTALYWYRQSLGQGLEFLIYFQGNSAPDKSGLPSDRFSAERTGGSVSTLTIQRTQQEDSAVYLCASSLWLAGAGNEQFFGPGTRLTVL.

This clonotype has only one observation. J is TRBJ1-5 and V is TRBV27; 7 bases are shared with TRBD1. Germline V CDR1 and CDR2: MNHEY, SMNVEV (reference sequence). The CDR3 runs to 16 residues. V lost 4 bases, J lost 6 bases, and 12 bases stayed unmatched. The CDR3 DNA follows: TGTGCCAGCAGTTCATTATCCAAGGGGGCAGGTCAGCCCCAGCATTTT. It yields the protein CASSSLSKGAGQPQHF.

This clonotype was counted many times. The chain recombines TRBV5-1 with TRBJ1-1; the match to TRBD1 covers 7 bases. V trimming: 4 bases; J trimming: 7 bases; junction bases outside the gene matches: 13. Germline CDR1 reads SGHRS; CDR2 reads YFSETQ. This CDR3 has 15 amino acids. This chain's CDR3 is CASSPYRTGTDEAFF. The CDR3 DNA sequence: TGCGCCAGCAGCCCTTATCGTACCGGGACAGATGAAGCTTTCTTT.

This chain joins TRBV7-9 and TRBJ2-2; maybe TRBD1 (6 bases). The CDR3 is 14 residues long. Trimming cost V 11 bases and J 3 bases, with 16 bases left between them. In germline, CDR1 is SEHNR, CDR2 FQNEAQ (reference sequence). For the CDR3, the DNA is TGTGCCGTTCATAGCAGGGGACACACCGGGGAGCTGTTTTTT. Encoded protein: CAVHSRGHTGELFF.

This clonotype was observed a handful of times. The chain is built from TRBV27 and TRBJ1-4; a possible D gene is TRBD1 (6 bases). V shed 2 bases and J shed 0 bases, with 19 bases lying between them. CDR1 MNHEY and CDR2 SMNVEV come from the germline V gene (reference sequence). This CDR3 is 19 amino acids long. The CDR3 coding sequence is TGTGCCAGCAGTTTAAGGGGGACGGACTCCCTAGCAACTAATGAAAAACTGTTTTTT. Its protein is CASSLRGTDSLATNEKLFF.

This clonotype occurred many times. The CDR3, as DNA: TGTGCCAGCAGCGGACAGTTATACGAGCAGTACTTC. Its translation: CASSGQLYEQYF. V gene TRBV11-1 combines with J gene TRBJ2-7; TRBD1 might be the D (6 bases). The germline CDR1 and CDR2 sequences are SGHAT and FQDESV (reference sequence). With 5 bases removed from V and 4 bases from J, the gap between germline ends came to 9 bases. This CDR3 is 12 amino acids long.

This clonotype was seen at least ten times. The rearrangement joins TRBV20-1 to TRBJ2-1; 11 nucleotides line up with TRBD2. In germline, CDR1 is DFQATT, CDR2 SNEGSKA (reference sequence). CDR3 length: 16 amino acids. The ends lost 6 bases at V and 10 bases at J; junction bases unmatched: 17. CDR3 amino acids: CSALPLAGATQGEQFF. The CDR3 DNA reads as TGCAGTGCCTTGCCACTAGCGGGAGCCACTCAGGGAGAGCAGTTCTTC.

This clonotype showed up many times. The gene calls are TRBV7-8 and TRBJ2-7, with TRBD2 identical over 10 bases. CDR3 length: 13 amino acids. Trimming at V came to 9 bases and at J to 5 bases, leaving 7 bases not matched to a gene. Germline V gene lookup returns CDR1 SGHVS and CDR2 FQNEAQ. This CDR3 reads CASALAGANEQYF. Written as DNA, the CDR3 is TGTGCCAGTGCCCTAGCGGGAGCGAACGAGCAGTACTTC.

This clonotype was found a few times. The rearrangement uses TRBV6-1 and TRBJ2-7, with 8 bases that match TRBD2. In germline, CDR1 is MNHNS, CDR2 SASEGT. The CDR3 is 15 amino acids. Germline trimming cut 6 bases from V and 0 bases from J; bases unmatched to any gene: 7. CDR3 DNA sequence: TGTGCCAGCAGATCCAAAAGCGGGAGCTCCTACGAGCAGTACTTC. It yields the protein CASRSKSGSSYEQYF.

The chain couples TRBV19 to TRBJ2-1; 12 positions match TRBD2. V shed 5 bases and J 0 bases; nucleotides not matched to a gene: 11. This CDR3 contains 19 residues. CDR1 LNHDA and CDR2 SQIVND come from the germline V gene (reference sequence). The CDR3 sequence is CASSLSGLAGSSSYNEQFF. CDR3 in DNA: TGTGCCAGTAGTTTATCGGGACTAGCGGGTAGCAGCTCCTACAATGAGCAGTTCTTC.

The chain employs TRBV12-3 or TRBV12-4 and TRBJ1-2; D unclear. This CDR3 has 15 amino acids. With 6 bases removed from V and 4 bases from J, the gap between germline ends came to 18 bases. The CDR3 protein is CASSQDPASVYGYTF. The CDR3, as DNA: TGTGCCAGCAGCCAAGATCCAGCATCCGTCTATGGCTACACCTTC.

This clonotype came up a few times. The chain joins TRBV27 to TRBJ2-5; 11 bases map to TRBD2. The length of the CDR3 is 14 residues. Germline V CDR1 and CDR2: MNHEY, SMNVEV (reference sequence). Trimming removed 5 bases from V and 4 bases from J; junction bases left unmatched: 3. The CDR3 spells CASSLTSGIETQYF. The DNA for the CDR3 is TGTGCCAGCAGTCTGACTAGCGGGATAGAGACCCAGTACTTC.

This clonotype was recorded at least ten times. This chain uses TRBV2 with TRBJ2-7; possibly TRBD2 for D (5 bases). Germline-derived CDR1 and CDR2 are SNHLY and FYNNEI. The length of the CDR3 is 12 residues. V was pared by 9 bases and J by 3 bases, with 12 bases between. In DNA form, the CDR3 reads TGTGCCAGAGCGGCAGAGTACTACGAGCAGTACTTC. Translating it yields CARAAEYYEQYF.

This clonotype was observed a handful of times. The chain combines TRBV6-1 with TRBJ2-3; no clear D gene. The ends were cut back, 6 bases at V and 5 bases at J, with 12 bases in the middle. This CDR3 contains 13 residues. Germline V gene lookup returns CDR1 MNHNS and CDR2 SASEGT. The CDR3 loop is CASRGPGGDTQYF. The DNA of the CDR3 is TGTGCCAGCAGAGGGCCGGGTGGAGATACGCAGTATTTT.